The present TCR beta chain was sequenced within a study of T cell responses to AZD1222 COVID-19 vaccine (dated by TCRdb to the early 2020s). As for the study more broadly: Because spike-specific TCR depth and breadth did not differ between the two schedules, AZD1222 recipients who got a second dose at roughly 4 weeks were pooled with those who got a second dose at roughly 12 weeks. TCR sequencing covered over 230 trial participants: 207 given two doses of AZD1222 and about 26 given two doses of MenACWY control vaccine. Trial participants were enrolled by age into subgroups of 18-55, 56-69 and 70-plus years, and around 150, 29 and 61 TCR-sequenced participants, respectively, were included in these subgroups.

CDR1 and CDR2 were assigned from the germline V gene (reference sequence) as LNHDA and SQIVND. The trim is 3 bases for V and 6 bases for J, with a gap of 12 bases between the germline ends. The CDR3 runs 13 amino acids, cysteine and phenylalanine included. CDR3 DNA is the only sequence kept; it has 39 bases, read in frame from the first base. Interpreted using the paper, the time point label stands for: baseline before first vaccination. The vaccinee samples were drawn from two UK trials, COV001 and COV002, one of which was a single-blind randomized controlled phase 2/3 trial testing AZD1222 (ChAdOx1 nCoV-19) in healthy adults. Trial participant PBMC samples were collected at day 0 and day 28 after the second dose for TCRbeta chain sequencing. Results the study describes overall, beyond this receptor: Participants were mostly white British and included more females than males, and it was suggested by the authors that clonal diversity may have been underestimated. Epitopes outside the regions mutated in the B.1.351 and B.1.1.7 variants were reportedly recognized by nearly half of the unique spike-specific TCRs. In the small 56-69-year group, the increase in depth fell short of significance, most likely because of low power. Because no samples from the day 14 peak response were available, repertoires could be characterized only after the peak T cell response. The whole spike protein was spanned by vaccine-associated CD4 TCRs, and dominant responses were seen in regions 160-218 and 743-854. Only six AZD1222 recipients were SARS-CoV-2 seropositive at baseline, limiting conclusions about previously exposed vaccinees. Spike-specific TCR breadth and depth rose significantly after two AZD1222 doses compared with day 0 and with MenACWY recipients.

As to this clone: Its antigen remains unidentified. Base qualities are not recorded, but no much larger clone differs from it by a single base.

The CDR3 regions of human TCRbeta chains were analyzed by immunosequencing. Per the source publication's procedure: TCRs in the repertoires were matched against a reference library of SARS-CoV-2-specific TCRs that had been generated with the MIRA antigen-specificity platform. Breadth was defined as the fraction of unique TCRs that were SARS-CoV-2-associated, and depth was defined as the fraction of total T cells that were SARS-CoV-2-associated. Using the MIRA data, every spike-specific TCR was mapped to the spike region that the TCR reacted to and assigned to either a CD4 or a CD8 class. Log10-transformed breadth and depth values were compared by one-way ANOVA with Sidak's multiple comparisons tests. TCRdb re-hosts the immuneACCESS table, in-frame sequences only. Its copies lack some clones; in the studies checked, an unresolved V gene accounts for under half of them, and the cause for the rest is not known. Clone size and the V and J calls come from that table; the DNA yielded D and trimming. This sample has some 50,000 clones in its table, and approximately 86% of those were observed once. Of the sample, 16% falls within the top ten clones.

This chain joins TRBV19 to TRBJ2-7, with a tentative D gene TRBD1 over 6 matching bases. Sequenced here: peripheral blood, sampled on day 0 of AZD1222 vaccination. The clonotype was recovered from an adult in good health. The DNA is as follows: TGTGCCAGTAGTATTCTACTAGGGGGCGAGCAGTACTTC. Its protein reads: CASSILLGGEQYF.